This T cell receptor (beta chain) was identified during a study of early T cells in non-severe SARS-CoV-2 infection. Study at large: Sequenced material consisted of bulk RNA (from unsorted whole blood), and chains were unpaired.

This clonotype occurred a few times. Germline CDR1 reads SGHNT; CDR2 reads YENEEA. V was shortened by 0 bases and J by 2 bases, with 21 bases between the two germline ends. There are 19 residues in the CDR3. Unique molecular identifiers were affixed to single, distinct cDNA molecules. TCRdb used MiXCR to reprocess the 5' RACE reads, holding one entry per CDR3 protein. The table includes some 80,000 distinct CDR3 sequences, about 5% detected once. Sample: whole blood, taken at baseline. This TCR was sampled from an adult who was a healthcare worker with PCR-confirmed SARS-CoV-2 infection or an uninfected control (not recorded which). V and J are TRBV11-3 and TRBJ2-3; the D gene is possibly TRBD1 (5 bases). This chain's CDR3 is CASSLETRLGHRNTDTQYF. The CDR3, as DNA: TGTGCCAGCAGCTTAGAGACCCGCCTCGGACATCGTAACACAGATACGCAGTATTTT.